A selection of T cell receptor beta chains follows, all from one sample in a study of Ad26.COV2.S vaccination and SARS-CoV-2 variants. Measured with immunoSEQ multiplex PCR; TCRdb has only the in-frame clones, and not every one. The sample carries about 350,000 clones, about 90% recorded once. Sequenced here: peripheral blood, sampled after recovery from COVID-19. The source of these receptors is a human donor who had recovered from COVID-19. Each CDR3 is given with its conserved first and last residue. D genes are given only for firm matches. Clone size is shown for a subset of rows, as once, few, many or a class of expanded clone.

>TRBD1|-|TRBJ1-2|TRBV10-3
CAISPDRGLGYTF
TGTGCCATCAGTCCGGACAGGGGGCTTGGCTACACCTTC
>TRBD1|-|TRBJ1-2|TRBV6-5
CASSFRDRGEGNGYTF
TGTGCCAGCAGTTTCCGGGACAGGGGGGAGGGGAATGGCTACACCTTC
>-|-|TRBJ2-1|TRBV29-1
CSVASAGADNEQFF
TGCAGCGTTGCGAGCGCGGGGGCCGACAATGAGCAGTTCTTC
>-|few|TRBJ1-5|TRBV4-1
CASSQAGAERAPQHF
TGCGCCAGCAGCCAAGCCGGGGCGGAGCGAGCCCCCCAGCATTTT
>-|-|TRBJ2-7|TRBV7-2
CASSPRGGRNEQYF
TGTGCCAGCAGCCCTCGTGGGGGTCGGAACGAGCAGTACTTC
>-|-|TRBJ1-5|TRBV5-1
CASSLLGGSNQPQHF
TGCGCCAGCAGCTTACTAGGGGGAAGCAATCAGCCCCAGCATTTT
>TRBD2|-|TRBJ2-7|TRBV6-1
CASSEVAGGLHEQYF
TGTGCCAGCAGTGAAGTAGCGGGGGGGCTCCACGAGCAGTACTTC
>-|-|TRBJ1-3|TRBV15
CATSGPGAVIENTIYF
TGTGCCACCAGCGGCCCGGGAGCCGTAATCGAAAACACCATATATTTT
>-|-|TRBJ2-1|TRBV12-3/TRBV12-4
CASREFNEQFF
TGTGCCAGCAGGGAGTTTAATGAGCAGTTCTTC
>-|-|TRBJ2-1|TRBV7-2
CASSFWRSSYNEQFF
TGTGCCAGCAGCTTCTGGAGGAGCTCCTACAATGAGCAGTTCTTC
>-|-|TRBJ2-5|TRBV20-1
CSAWTKETQYF
TGCAGTGCTTGGACCAAAGAGACCCAGTACTTC
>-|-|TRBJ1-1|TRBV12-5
CASGLGEAFF
TGTGCTAGTGGTTTGGGGGAAGCTTTCTTT
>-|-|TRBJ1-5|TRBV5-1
CASSLGGISNQPQHF
TGCGCCAGCAGCTTGGGTGGCATTAGCAATCAGCCCCAGCATTTT
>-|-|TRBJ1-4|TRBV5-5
CASSPQGRGGNEKLFF
TGTGCCAGCAGCCCCCAGGGGAGGGGAGGTAATGAAAAACTGTTTTTT
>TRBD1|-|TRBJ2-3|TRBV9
CASSRRRTGAVISLSTDTQYF
TGTGCCAGCAGCAGACGAAGGACAGGGGCCGTTATTTCCCTTAGCACAGATACGCAGTATTTT
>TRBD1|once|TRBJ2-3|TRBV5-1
CASSSDRDPDTQYF
TGCGCCAGCAGCTCTGACAGGGACCCAGATACGCAGTATTTT
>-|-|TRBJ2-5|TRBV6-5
CASSTIGTPQETQYF
TGTGCCAGCAGTACGATCGGGACACCTCAAGAGACCCAGTACTTC
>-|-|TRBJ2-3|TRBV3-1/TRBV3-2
CASSQDIGTDTQYF
TGTGCCAGCAGCCAGGACATCGGTACAGATACGCAGTATTTT
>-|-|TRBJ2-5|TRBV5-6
CASSSTGSETQYF
TGTGCCAGCAGCTCGACGGGGTCAGAGACCCAGTACTTC
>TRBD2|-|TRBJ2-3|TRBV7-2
CASSLGLVGTDTQYF
TGTGCCAGCAGCCTGGGACTAGTCGGCACAGATACGCAGTATTTT
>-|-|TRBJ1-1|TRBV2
CASMVQGINTEAFF
TGTGCCAGCATGGTCCAGGGGATAAACACTGAAGCTTTCTTT
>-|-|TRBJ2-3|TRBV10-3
CAIGLATDTQYF
TGTGCCATCGGTTTAGCGACAGATACGCAGTATTTT
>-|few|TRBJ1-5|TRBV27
CASRQGSNQPQHF
TGTGCCAGCAGGCAGGGAAGCAATCAGCCCCAGCATTTT
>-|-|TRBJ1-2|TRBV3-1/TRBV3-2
CASSQVPQAGGNYYGYTF
TGTGCCAGCAGCCAAGTTCCCCAGGCGGGGGGTAATTACTATGGCTACACCTTC
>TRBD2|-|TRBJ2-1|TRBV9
CASSEGSGTEQFF
TGTGCCAGCAGCGAAGGTAGCGGGACTGAGCAGTTCTTC
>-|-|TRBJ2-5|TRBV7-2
CASSLVEETQYF
TGTGCCAGCAGCTTAGTAGAAGAGACCCAGTACTTC
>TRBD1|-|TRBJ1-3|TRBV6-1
CASSEAGTAGNTIYF
TGTGCCAGCAGTGAAGCCGGGACAGCTGGAAACACCATATATTTT
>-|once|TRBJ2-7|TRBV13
CASSTRGGPQGKEQYF
TGTGCCAGCAGCACCCGAGGTGGACCCCAGGGGAAAGAGCAGTACTTC
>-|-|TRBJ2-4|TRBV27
CASSLLPGNIQYF
TGTGCCAGCAGTTTATTGCCAGGGAACATTCAGTACTTC
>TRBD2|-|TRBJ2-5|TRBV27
CASRAIAGGDQETQYF
TGTGCCAGCAGGGCGATAGCGGGGGGGGATCAAGAGACCCAGTACTTC
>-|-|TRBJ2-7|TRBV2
CASRDTGEQYF
TGTGCCAGCAGAGACACGGGCGAGCAGTACTTC
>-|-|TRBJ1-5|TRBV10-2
CATTSSPDLGGNQPQHF
TGCGCCACCACCTCTTCCCCAGATCTCGGGGGCAATCAGCCCCAGCATTTT
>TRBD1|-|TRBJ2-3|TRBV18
CASSLGTGATDTQYF
TGTGCCAGCTCCCTCGGGACAGGGGCCACAGATACGCAGTATTTT
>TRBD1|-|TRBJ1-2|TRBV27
CASSLSDRVGGYTF
TGTGCCAGCAGTTTATCAGACAGGGTTGGTGGCTACACCTTC
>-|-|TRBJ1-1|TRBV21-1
CASSKESREGGNTEAFF
TGTGCCAGCAGCAAAGAGTCTAGGGAAGGGGGGAACACTGAAGCTTTCTTT
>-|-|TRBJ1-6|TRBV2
CASSEGTTSPLHF
TGTGCCAGCAGTGAAGGGACCACTTCACCCCTCCACTTT
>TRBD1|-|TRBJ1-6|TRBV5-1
CASSGGQGLSPLHF
TGCGCCAGCAGTGGGGGACAGGGTCTTTCACCCCTCCACTTT
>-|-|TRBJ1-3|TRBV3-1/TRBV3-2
CASSQVKQTYASGNTIYF
TGTGCCAGCAGCCAAGTAAAACAGACTTACGCCTCTGGAAACACCATATATTTT
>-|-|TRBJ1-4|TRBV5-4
CASSLGGGASNEKLFF
TGTGCCAGCAGCTTAGGTGGAGGGGCGAGTAATGAAAAACTGTTTTTT
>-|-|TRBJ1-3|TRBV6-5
CASSYSPGNTIYF
TGTGCCAGCAGTTACTCCCCCGGAAACACCATATATTTT
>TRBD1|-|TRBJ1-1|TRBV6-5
CAIDRGLLNTEAFF
TGTGCTATTGACAGGGGGCTTCTGAACACTGAAGCTTTCTTT
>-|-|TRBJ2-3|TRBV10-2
CASSEPLKTSSTDTQYF
TGCGCCAGCAGTGAGCCTCTTAAAACTAGCAGCACAGATACGCAGTATTTT
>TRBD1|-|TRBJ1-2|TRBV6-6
CASSYSRDRDYGYTF
TGTGCCAGCAGTTACTCGAGGGACAGGGACTATGGCTACACCTTC
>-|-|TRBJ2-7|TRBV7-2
CASSLGWQPTYEQYF
TGTGCCAGCAGCTTAGGGTGGCAGCCGACCTACGAGCAGTACTTC
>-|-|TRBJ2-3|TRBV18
CASSPDFLTDTQYF
TGTGCCAGCTCACCCGACTTCCTCACAGATACGCAGTATTTT
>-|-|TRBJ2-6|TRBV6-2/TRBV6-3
CASSLDRGAGANVLTF
TGTGCCAGCAGTCTCGATAGGGGTGCTGGGGCCAACGTCCTGACTTTC
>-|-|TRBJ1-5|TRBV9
CASSVWAGNQPQHF
TGTGCCAGCAGCGTATGGGCAGGGAATCAGCCCCAGCATTTT
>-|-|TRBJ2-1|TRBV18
CASSPPRGYNEQFF
TGTGCCAGCTCACCACCGCGCGGGTACAATGAGCAGTTCTTC
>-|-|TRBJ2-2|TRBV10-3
CAISSRVEDTGELFF
TGTGCCATCAGCAGCAGGGTCGAGGACACCGGGGAGCTGTTTTTT
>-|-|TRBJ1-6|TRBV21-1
CASSKSRGESPLHF
TGTGCCAGCAGCAAGAGTAGGGGGGAATCACCCCTCCACTTT
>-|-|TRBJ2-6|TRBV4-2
CASSPQGDGGANVLTF
TGTGCCAGCAGCCCACAGGGTGATGGTGGGGCCAACGTCCTGACTTTC
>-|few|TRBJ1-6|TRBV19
CASSMSPPNSPLHF
TGTGCCAGTAGTATGTCCCCTCCTAATTCACCCCTCCACTTT
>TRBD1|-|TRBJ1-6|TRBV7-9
CASSPGGTGLGSPLHF
TGTGCCAGCAGCCCAGGGGGGACAGGGCTAGGCTCACCCCTCCACTTT
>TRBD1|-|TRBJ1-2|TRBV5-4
CASSTQGAVYGYTF
TGTGCCAGCAGCACACAGGGGGCCGTCTATGGCTACACCTTC
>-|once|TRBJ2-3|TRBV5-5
CASSLDSRPRDTQYF
TGTGCCAGCAGCTTGGATTCCCGACCTCGGGATACGCAGTATTTT
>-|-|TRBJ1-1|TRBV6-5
CASSFRQINTEAFF
TGTGCCAGCAGTTTTAGGCAGATTAACACTGAAGCTTTCTTT
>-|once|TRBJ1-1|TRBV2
CASSEGTASTEAFF
TGTGCCAGCAGTGAAGGGACAGCAAGCACTGAAGCTTTCTTT
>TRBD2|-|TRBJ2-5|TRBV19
CASRKLAGGLETQYF
TGTGCCAGTAGAAAACTAGCGGGGGGATTGGAGACCCAGTACTTC
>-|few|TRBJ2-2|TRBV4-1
CASSPKGWGNTGELFF
TGCGCCAGCAGCCCGAAAGGGTGGGGGAACACCGGGGAGCTGTTTTTT